Below are 20 T cell receptor beta chains sequenced from a single sample in a study of T cells in Graves' hyperthyroidism and ophthalmopathy. Amplification of TCR beta CDR3 regions used RNA as the template. The HTBI primer set served for first-round RT-PCR of the TCR CDR3. In TCRdb, the multiplex PCR reads were re-called with MiXCR into one record per CDR3 protein. Of hundreds of thousands of distinct CDR3 sequences listed, around 16% are singletons. Sequenced: blood. The receptors were sampled from a woman aged 40 to 55 with Graves' ophthalmopathy.

This clonotype has just a few counts. This chain joins TRBV12-3 or TRBV12-4 and TRBJ1-3, with D possibly being TRBD1 (5 bases). CDR3 size: 14 residues. V gave up 7 bases and J gave up 0 bases, with 10 bases separating them. CDR3 in DNA: TGTGCCAGCACCAGGGCCGTCTCTGGAAACACCATATATTTT. This encodes CASTRAVSGNTIYF.

V gene TRBV7-9 combines with J gene TRBJ1-1; no clear D gene. The CDR3 is 13 residues long. Looked up from germline, CDR1 is SEHNR and CDR2 is FQNEAQ (reference sequence). Trimming removed 3 bases from V and 3 bases from J, with 8 bases in between. This CDR3 reads CASSLAAYTEAFF. For the CDR3, the DNA is TGTGCCAGCAGCTTGGCGGCCTACACTGAAGCTTTCTTT. The whole variable domain, remainder taken from reference TRBV7-9 and TRBJ1-1, is DTGVSQNPRHKITKRGQNVTFRCDPISEHNRLYWYRQTLGQGPEFLTYFQNEAQLEKSRLLSDRFSAERPKGSFSTLEIQRTEQGDSAMYLCASSLAAYTEAFFGQGTRLTVV.

This clonotype was found many times. The gene calls are TRBV13 and TRBJ2-1; 7 nucleotides align to TRBD2. This CDR3 has 12 amino acids. After removal of 5 bases from V and 7 bases from J, the junction contained 2 bases not matched to a gene. CDR1 is PRHDT, CDR2 FYEKMQ, per germline (reference sequence). The CDR3 loop is CASSTGGNEQFF. CDR3 nucleotide sequence: TGTGCCAGCAGCACCGGGGGGAATGAGCAGTTCTTC.

On this clonotype itself: Just one base apart from a much larger clone, this may be a read error. The J gene is TRBJ2-7, the V gene TRBV19; D unclear. V lost 3 bases, J lost 5 bases, and 8 bases lay in between. CDR1 and CDR2 from the germline V gene are LNHDA and SQIVND (reference sequence). The CDR3 loop spans 12 amino acids. The CDR3 sequence is CASSIGRNEQYF. The CDR3 DNA is TGTGCCAGTAGTATCGGCAGAAACGAGCAGTACTTC.

This clonotype was counted many times. V usage is TRBV11-2 and J usage is TRBJ2-3; 9 nucleotides align to TRBD1. This CDR3 contains 19 residues. The ends lost 3 bases at V and 0 bases at J; junction bases unmatched: 13. Per germline, CDR1 SGHAT and CDR2 FQNNGV. Here the CDR3 reads CASSFPGQGAPTSTDTQYF. In nucleotides, the CDR3 is TGTGCCAGCAGCTTTCCGGGACAGGGCGCCCCTACTAGCACAGATACGCAGTATTTT.

This clonotype was seen repeatedly, ten times or more. The chain is built from TRBV20-1 and TRBJ2-7; D uncertain. CDR3 length: 15 residues. CDR1 is DFQATT and CDR2 is SNEGSKA in the germline V gene (reference sequence). V lost 5 bases to trimming and J lost 0 bases, with 17 bases between them. CDR3 sequence reads: CSAFYQLTGSYEQYF. The CDR3 DNA reads TGCAGTGCTTTCTACCAGCTGACTGGCTCCTACGAGCAGTACTTC.

The table lists this clonotype with a few counts. The rearrangement joins TRBV27 to TRBJ2-5; no firm D call. V dropped 5 bases and J dropped 5 bases, with 12 bases sitting between them. Per germline, CDR1 MNHEY and CDR2 SMNVEV (reference sequence). This CDR3 has 13 residues. The CDR3 is CASSPLLHETQYF. CDR3 DNA sequence: TGTGCCAGCAGTCCCCTTTTGCATGAGACCCAGTACTTC.

J is TRBJ2-5 and V is TRBV20-1, with 8 bases identical to TRBD2. The J segment lost 4 bases and the V segment lost 6 bases, leaving 10 bases of the junction unmatched. The CDR3 is made up of 14 amino acids. The germline V gene encodes CDR1 DFQATT and CDR2 SNEGSKA (reference sequence). The CDR3 protein is CSAGAGGPGETQYF. CDR3 nucleotides: TGCAGTGCGGGGGCGGGAGGACCCGGAGAGACCCAGTACTTC.

In this sample, this clonotype turned up a few times. CDR3 in amino acids: CATASLPNTEAFF. The CDR3 DNA reads as TGTGCCACCGCGAGTCTGCCGAACACTGAAGCTTTCTTT. This chain connects TRBV10-3 to TRBJ1-1, with unresolved D. The CDR3 length is 13 residues. The germline V gene has CDR1 ENHRY and CDR2 SYGVKD. V lost 10 bases and J 1 base, leaving 13 bases between the germline ends.

The chain joins TRBV28 to TRBJ1-1; weak D call: TRBD1 (6 bases). CDR1 MDHEN and CDR2 SYDVKM come from the germline V gene. This CDR3 region has 16 residues. V gave up 6 bases and J gave up 2 bases, with 19 bases separating them. The CDR3 protein is CASSPAGIQGNTEAFF. The CDR3 region has the DNA TGTGCCAGCAGCCCAGCAGGCATACAGGGTAACACTGAAGCTTTCTTT.

The chain couples TRBV29-1 to TRBJ1-3; D may be TRBD1 (6 bases). The germline V gene has CDR1 SQVTM and CDR2 ANQGSEA. This CDR3 region has 12 residues. Between the trimmed V and J ends, which lost 7 bases and 4 bases, there was a span of 11 bases. CDR3 in amino acids: CSARDIGNTIYF. CDR3 coding DNA: TGCAGCGCCCGGGACATCGGAAACACCATATATTTT.

The J gene is TRBJ2-3, the V gene TRBV6-2 or TRBV6-3, with 12 bases lining up with TRBD2. Losses at the gene ends were 4 bases for V and 2 bases for J; bases not matched to a gene: 13. Germline CDR1 is MNHEY and CDR2 is SVGEGT. The length of the CDR3 is 19 residues. The CDR3 DNA reads as TGTGCCAGCAGTTCAAAGACTAGCGGGAGAGCCTCTCCCACAGATACGCAGTATTTT. Translation: CASSSKTSGRASPTDTQYF.

Ten or more counts support this clonotype. The CDR3 DNA is TGTGCCAGCAGTGAAGTGGCGGGAGCCCAAGAGACCCAGTACTTC. It yields the protein CASSEVAGAQETQYF. The chain links TRBV6-4 to TRBJ2-5; 7 bases line up with TRBD2. J gave up 1 base and V 3 bases, and 5 bases lay outside the gene matches. CDR3 length: 15 residues. Germline V gene data show CDR1 as MRHNA and CDR2 as SNTAGT.

This clonotype was observed many times. The chain recombines TRBV5-4 with TRBJ1-2, with TRBD1 as a possible D gene (6 bases). V shed 1 base and J shed 3 bases, with 10 bases lying between them. Germline CDR1 and CDR2: SGHNT and YYREEE (reference sequence). This CDR3 region has 14 residues. The DNA of the CDR3 is TGTGCCAGCAGCTTGCCGGGGACATACTATGGCTACACCTTC. Translating gives CASSLPGTYYGYTF.

This clonotype was detected a few times. The CDR3 spells CASSLQTTFASPLHF. Written as DNA, the CDR3 is TGTGCCAGCAGTTTACAGACAACCTTCGCTTCACCCCTCCACTTT. The chain employs TRBV27 and TRBJ1-6; the D is unclear. The length of the CDR3 is 15 residues. Germline CDR1 is MNHEY and CDR2 is SMNVEV (reference sequence). Trimming took off 2 bases at V and 9 bases at J, with 14 bases between the two ends.

In this sample, this clonotype turned up many times. The chain has TRBV7-2 and TRBJ2-3; D is uncertain. The CDR3 consists of 14 residues. V lost 8 bases and J 0 bases, leaving 12 bases between the germline ends. Germline V gene sequence: CDR1 SGHTA, CDR2 FQGNSA. CDR3 loop: CASQGPISTDTQYF. CDR3 bases: TGTGCCAGCCAAGGACCGATTAGCACAGATACGCAGTATTTT.

V is TRBV29-1 and J is TRBJ2-7; D perhaps matches TRBD1 (6 bases). The CDR3 runs to 14 residues. Trimming cost V 0 bases and J 0 bases, with 9 bases left between them. CDR1 SQVTM and CDR2 ANQGSEA come from the germline V gene. This CDR3 is CSVEEGAPSYEQYF. In DNA, the CDR3 is TGCAGCGTTGAAGAGGGGGCCCCCTCCTACGAGCAGTACTTC.

With regard to this clonotype: This may come from a read error, since a much larger clone is one base off. The chain links TRBV28 to TRBJ1-5, with D unclear. This CDR3 is 15 amino acids long. Germline values: CDR1 MDHEN, CDR2 SYDVKM. CDR3 nucleotide sequence: TGTACCAGCAGTCCCCGTGGGCACCCCAATCAGCCCCAGCATTTT. This translates into CTSSPRGHPNQPQHF. Complete variable domain (other parts from reference TRBV28 and TRBJ1-5): DVKVTQSSRYLVKRTGEKVFLECVQDMDHENMFWYRQDPGLGLRLIYFSYDVKMKEKGDIPEGYSVSREKKERFSLILESASTNQTSMYLCTSSPRGHPNQPQHFGDGTRLSIL.

The chain links TRBV29-1 to TRBJ2-7; 8 nucleotides agree with TRBD1. V shed 6 bases, J shed 9 bases, and the junction held 7 bases outside the gene matches. Germline CDR1 SQVTM, CDR2 ANQGSEA. The CDR3 spans 11 residues. The CDR3 coding sequence is TGCAGCGTACCTGACAGGGGAGGGCAGTACTTC. It specifies CSVPDRGGQYF.

This clonotype was seen more than once but under ten times. This sequence joins TRBV6-4 and TRBJ1-4, with no clear D. CDR1 is MRHNA, CDR2 SNTAGT, per germline. V was trimmed by 3 bases and J by 4 bases, leaving 15 bases between them. The CDR3 totals 16 residues. CDR3 DNA: TGTGCCAGCAGTGAGGCACATTTGTCCGGTAATGAAAAACTGTTTTTT. Translating it yields CASSEAHLSGNEKLFF.